This T cell receptor beta chain was documented in a study of T cell responses to AZD1222 COVID-19 vaccine (dated by TCRdb to the early 2020s). With regard to the full study: A total of around 240 trial participants underwent TCR sequencing, of whom 200 to 220 had received two doses of AZD1222 and approximately 26 had received two doses of the MenACWY control vaccine. Trial participants were enrolled by age into subgroups of 18-55, 56-69 and 70-plus years, and approximately 150, 30 and 60 TCR-sequenced participants, respectively, were included in these subgroups.

The time point label, read with the paper, signifies: about 28 days (+/-7) after the second vaccine dose. AZD1222 recipients whose second dose came at about 4 weeks and those whose second dose came at about 12 weeks were combined into one group, since spike-specific TCR depth and breadth did not differ between the two schedules. Vaccinee samples came from UK trials COV001 and COV002, including a single-blind randomized controlled phase 2/3 trial of AZD1222 (ChAdOx1 nCoV-19) in healthy adults. For TCRbeta chain sequencing, PBMC samples were collected from trial participants at day 0 and at day 28 after the second dose. This clone was recorded once. Its antigen has not been determined. Base qualities are not recorded, but no much larger clone differs from it by a single base. The CDR3 starts with the cysteine, ends with the phenylalanine, and has 16 residues. Here the CDR3 DNA is all that survives: 48 bases in frame from base 1. Between the V and J ends, shortened by 4 bases and 2 bases respectively, the junction contains 16 bases. The germline V gene specifies SGHRS as CDR1 and YFSETQ as CDR2.

The CDR3 regions of human TCRbeta chains were analyzed by immunosequencing. The authors' analysis ran thus. TCRs in the repertoires were matched against a reference library of SARS-CoV-2-specific TCRs that had been generated with the MIRA antigen-specificity platform. Breadth was defined as the fraction of unique TCRs that were SARS-CoV-2-associated, and depth was defined as the fraction of total T cells that were SARS-CoV-2-associated. Using the MIRA data, each spike-specific TCR was assigned both to the spike region to which the TCR was reactive and to a CD4 or CD8 class. Log10-transformed breadth and depth values were compared by one-way ANOVA with Sidak's multiple comparisons tests. Here the immuneACCESS table is served through TCRdb, limited to in-frame sequences with V and J called. Missing clones are a known gap in these copies; in checked studies unresolved V genes cover under half, and the rest lacks a known reason. V, J and clone size reflect that table, while D and trimming were determined from the DNA. Here the sample has more than 70,000 clones; about 89% occur a single time. The ten top clones hold just under 5% of the sample.

Here is what the overall study found, with its caveats: The 56-69-year group was small, and its depth increase did not reach significance, likely because of low power. Most participants were white British and females outnumbered males, and the authors suggested that clonal diversity may have been underestimated. Spike-specific TCR breadth and depth rose significantly after two AZD1222 doses compared with day 0 and with MenACWY recipients. Conclusions about previously exposed vaccinees were limited because only six AZD1222 recipients were SARS-CoV-2 seropositive at baseline. No day 14 peak-response samples were available, so repertoires were characterized only after the peak T cell response. Vaccine-associated CD4 TCRs spanned the whole spike protein, with dominant responses in regions 160-218 and 743-854. Reportedly, close to half of the unique spike-specific TCRs recognized epitopes lying outside the regions that are mutated in the B.1.351 and B.1.1.7 variants.

This clonotype was obtained from an adult who received the AZD1222 COVID-19 vaccine. The sequence is built from TRBV5-1 and TRBJ2-1; tentative D gene TRBD2, with 6 bases matching. Sequenced here: peripheral blood, sampled 28 days after the second AZD1222 dose. The sequenced DNA: TGCGCCAGCAGCCCCCCATTGGAGGGGACCTACAATGAGCAGTTCTTC. It codes for CASSPPLEGTYNEQFF.